Below, 25 T cell receptor beta chains from the same sample are listed, as sequenced in a study of identical twins. Each CDR3 protein is one row after TCRdb ran MiXCR on the 5' RACE reads. The repertoire holds approximately 530,000 distinct CDR3 sequences, with approximately 20% as singletons. These data are also associated with another study on yellow fever vaccine responses in identical twins.

Sample: CD4+ T cells sorted from blood. The source of these receptors is a woman under 30 in good health.

This clonotype has more than one count but fewer than ten. The rearrangement links TRBV24-1 to TRBJ2-1; maybe TRBD2 (6 bases). Trimming shortened V by 2 bases and J by 4 bases, and 11 bases separated the two germline ends. This CDR3 contains 15 residues. Germline values: CDR1 KGHDR, CDR2 SFDVKD. The CDR3 sequence: CATSDWGLAYNEQFF. The CDR3 DNA reads as TGTGCCACCAGTGATTGGGGACTCGCTTACAATGAGCAGTTCTTC.

The chain recombines TRBV7-9 with TRBJ1-1, with D perhaps matching TRBD1 (6 bases). The CDR3 runs 13 residues. V lost 10 bases to trimming and J lost 0 bases, with 12 bases between them. The germline gives CDR1 SEHNR, CDR2 FQNEAQ (reference sequence). CDR3 in DNA: TGTGCCAACACAGACAGGTTGAACACTGAAGCTTTCTTT. Encoded protein: CANTDRLNTEAFF.

The CDR3 loop is CSVEGAADTQYF. DNA for the CDR3: TGCAGTGTGGAGGGGGCGGCAGATACGCAGTATTTT. The chain employs TRBV20-1 and TRBJ2-3; the D gene is possibly TRBD1 (7 bases). The germline V gene encodes CDR1 DFQATT and CDR2 SNEGSKA (reference sequence). Trimming pared 7 bases from V and 4 bases from J, leaving 12 bases between. The CDR3 runs to 12 residues.

V usage is TRBV10-3 and J usage is TRBJ1-3, with a weak D call TRBD1 (6 bases). Germline V gene lookup returns CDR1 ENHRY and CDR2 SYGVKD. V gave up 4 bases and J gave up 0 bases, with 10 bases separating them. CDR3 size: 15 residues. For the CDR3, the DNA is TGTGCCATCAGTGTGGGGGGCAGCTCTGGAAACACCATATATTTT. Translated, it gives CAISVGGSSGNTIYF.

The CDR3 is CASSQLAGIYNEQFF. Written as DNA, the CDR3 is TGTGCCAGCAGTCAACTAGCGGGAATTTACAATGAGCAGTTCTTC. The rearrangement joins TRBV6-1 to TRBJ2-1, with 10 bases identical to TRBD2. J was trimmed by 4 bases and V by 5 bases; bases with no gene match: 5. Germline V lookup: CDR1 MNHNS, CDR2 SASEGT. The CDR3 contains 15 residues.

The J gene is TRBJ2-5, the V gene TRBV20-1, with D tentatively TRBD2 (5 bases). V dropped 3 bases and J dropped 4 bases, with 15 bases sitting between them. Looked up from germline, CDR1 is DFQATT and CDR2 is SNEGSKA (reference sequence). The CDR3 length is 14 residues. The CDR3 protein is CSASPYGIGETQYF. The CDR3, as DNA: TGCAGTGCTAGCCCTTACGGGATTGGAGAGACCCAGTACTTC.

The V gene is TRBV2, the J gene TRBJ2-3, with TRBD2 as a possible D gene (5 bases). V lost 5 bases, J lost 0 bases, and 15 bases lay in between. Germline V gene data show CDR1 as SNHLY and CDR2 as FYNNEI. This CDR3 contains 16 residues. DNA of the CDR3: TGTGCCAGCAGTTACACTAGGCCTGGGAGCACAGATACGCAGTATTTT. Translation: CASSYTRPGSTDTQYF.

The table lists this clonotype with a few counts. This chain joins TRBV29-1 and TRBJ1-1, with D possibly matching TRBD1 (6 bases). From germline, CDR1 is SQVTM and CDR2 ANQGSEA. V dropped 5 bases and J dropped 1 base, with 17 bases sitting between them. CDR3 length: 15 residues. The CDR3 here is CSVSETADRNTEAFF. The DNA of the CDR3 is TGCAGCGTTTCCGAGACGGCGGACAGGAACACTGAAGCTTTCTTT.

This clonotype was counted only a few times. This chain links TRBV7-6 with TRBJ2-1; 9 bases align to TRBD2. Trimming removed 5 bases from V and 2 bases from J; junction bases left unmatched: 4. The CDR3 loop spans 15 amino acids. Germline V gene lookup returns CDR1 SGHVS and CDR2 FNYEAQ. CDR3 bases: TGTGCCAGCAGCCGGATAGCGGGAGCCTACAATGAGCAGTTCTTC. It encodes CASSRIAGAYNEQFF.

The chain combines TRBV7-9 with TRBJ2-2, with D unresolved. Deletions cut 7 bases from V and 2 bases from J, with 14 bases between. This CDR3 spans 15 amino acids. The germline V gene has CDR1 SEHNR and CDR2 FQNEAQ (reference sequence). The CDR3 region has the DNA TGTGCCAGCAACTTTTGGTCTAAAAACACCGGGGAGCTGTTTTTT. Translating gives CASNFWSKNTGELFF.

The chain has TRBV3-1 and TRBJ1-5; D remains unclear. V lost 4 bases, J lost 7 bases, and 11 bases lay in between. Germline V gene lookup returns CDR1 LGHDT and CDR2 YNNKEL (reference sequence). The CDR3 is 13 amino acids. The CDR3 reads CASSPFREQPQHF. The CDR3 nucleotides are TGTGCCAGCAGCCCCTTCCGGGAGCAGCCCCAGCATTTT. Filled out from reference TRBV3-1 and TRBJ1-5, the complete variable domain reads DTAVSQTPKYLVTQMGNDKSIKCEQNLGHDTMYWYKQDSKKFLKIMFSYNNKELIINETVPNRFSPKSPDKAHLNLHINSLELGDSAVYFCASSPFREQPQHFGDGTRLSIL.

The V call is TRBV24-1, the J call TRBJ2-1; TRBD2 matches 11 bases. The CDR3 loop spans 15 amino acids. V dropped 6 bases and J dropped 3; count of bases not matched to a gene: 3. The germline CDR1 and CDR2 sequences are KGHDR and SFDVKD. Written as DNA, the CDR3 is TGTGCCACCAGTTCGGGACTAGCGGTCTACAATGAGCAGTTCTTC. Its protein is CATSSGLAVYNEQFF.

The gene calls are TRBV12-3 or TRBV12-4 and TRBJ2-5, with D tentatively TRBD1 (6 bases). Trimming took 5 bases from V and 2 from J, leaving 18 bases between them. CDR3 size: 16 residues. CDR3 coding DNA: TGTGCCAGCAGTCAAGGGCAGGGGCGCGGGCAAGAGACCCAGTACTTC. Translation gives CASSQGQGRGQETQYF.

In DNA form, the CDR3 reads TGTGCCAGTAGTTACCCAGGACTAGCGGGTCTGAATGAGCAGTTCTTC. Its translation is CASSYPGLAGLNEQFF. The gene calls are TRBV19 and TRBJ2-1, with 11 bases lining up with TRBD2. The CDR3 contains 16 residues. V was pared by 5 bases and J by 7 bases, with 10 bases of the junction left unmatched. The germline V gene encodes CDR1 LNHDA and CDR2 SQIVND (reference sequence). The variable domain in full, with the rest retrieved from reference TRBV19 and TRBJ2-1, is DGGITQSPKYLFRKEGQNVTLSCEQNLNHDAMYWYRQDPGQGLRLIYYSQIVNDFQKGDIAEGYSVSREKKESFPLTVTSAQKNPTAFYLCASSYPGLAGLNEQFFGPGTRLTVL.

This chain connects TRBV28 to TRBJ2-5; 7 positions agree with TRBD1. CDR3 length: 13 amino acids. The germline gives CDR1 MDHEN, CDR2 SYDVKM. With 10 bases clipped from V and 6 bases from J, the junction kept 11 bases outside the gene matches. CDR3 in DNA: TGTGCCATAAATACAGGGGCTCTTCAGACCCAGTACTTC. Translating it yields CAINTGALQTQYF.

The gene calls are TRBV4-1 and TRBJ2-1; 7 nucleotides line up with TRBD1. J was trimmed by 0 bases and V by 0 bases; bases with no gene match: 8. Germline V gene lookup returns CDR1 MGHRA and CDR2 YSYEKL. The CDR3 spans 18 residues. In DNA form, the CDR3 reads TGCGCCAGCAGCCAAGATTCCGGGACAGCCGGCTCCTACAATGAGCAGTTCTTC. The encoded protein is CASSQDSGTAGSYNEQFF.

This clonotype was counted between two and nine times. The rearrangement joins TRBV20-1 to TRBJ1-1, with a possible D match to TRBD1 (5 bases). V was clipped by 4 bases and J by 6 bases, with 18 bases between them. Germline V gene data show CDR1 as DFQATT and CDR2 as SNEGSKA (reference sequence). This CDR3 is built from 14 residues. The CDR3 region has the DNA TGCAGTGCTACCCAGGGTCGTGTGGTCCCTGAAGCTTTCTTT. Residues: CSATQGRVVPEAFF.

To note about this clonotype: At one boundary the junction diverges from the germline segment, which might be a read error. The CDR3 DNA reads as TGTGCCATAAGTGGCTCCTACAATGAGCAGTTCTTC. Its protein is CAISGSYNEQFF. This chain joins TRBV10-3 and TRBJ2-1; D gene uncertain. The V gene's germline CDR1 is ENHRY and CDR2 SYGVKD. There are 12 residues in the CDR3.

This clonotype has at least ten counts. The chain recombines TRBV20-1 with TRBJ1-5; D possibly corresponds to TRBD1 (5 bases). The CDR3 covers 14 residues. V lost 0 bases to trimming and J lost 4 bases, with 10 bases between them. Germline CDR1 is DFQATT and CDR2 is SNEGSKA (reference sequence). The CDR3 protein is CSAREGGPNQPQHF. DNA of the CDR3: TGCAGTGCTAGAGAGGGGGGACCTAATCAGCCCCAGCATTTT.

Many counts were recorded for this clonotype. The chain joins TRBV28 to TRBJ2-1, with D tentatively TRBD1 (6 bases). The CDR3 is 15 amino acids. Germline V gene data show CDR1 as MDHEN and CDR2 as SYDVKM. Trimming removed 2 bases from V and 0 bases from J, with 8 bases in between. The DNA for the CDR3 is TGTGCCAGCAGTTTAGCAGGGGCCTCCTACAATGAGCAGTTCTTC. Residues: CASSLAGASYNEQFF.

This clonotype was picked up a small number of times. The chain couples TRBV3-1 to TRBJ1-1, with D unresolved. The CDR3 has 15 amino acids. The V and J ends lost 1 base and 1 base respectively, with 10 bases between them. The germline V gene encodes CDR1 LGHDT and CDR2 YNNKEL (reference sequence). The CDR3 nucleotides read TGTGCCAGCAGCCAAGTTTCGAGCGGGAACACTGAAGCTTTCTTT. Amino acid sequence: CASSQVSSGNTEAFF.

This clonotype was seen only a few times. This chain connects TRBV12-3 or TRBV12-4 to TRBJ2-1, with TRBD2 matching over 8 bases. The V and J ends lost 6 bases and 11 bases, in that order; junction bases with no gene match: 9. CDR3 length equals 13 residues. In DNA form, the CDR3 reads TGTGCCAGCAGCTCCCTTGCGGGGGGCAAGCAGTTCTTC. It yields the protein CASSSLAGGKQFF.

The gene calls are TRBV10-3 and TRBJ1-1; TRBD1 aligns across 7 bases. Germline V CDR1 and CDR2: ENHRY, SYGVKD. The CDR3 sequence is 12 residues long. Losses at the gene ends were 3 bases for V and 5 bases for J; bases not matched to a gene: 0. The CDR3 DNA sequence: TGTGCCATCAGTGACAGGGGGACTGAAGCTTTCTTT. Protein: CAISDRGTEAFF.

This clonotype was recorded a few times. The gene calls are TRBV20-1 and TRBJ2-1; TRBD1 matches 8 bases. V lost 7 bases, J lost 4 bases, and 12 bases stayed unmatched. From germline, CDR1 is DFQATT and CDR2 SNEGSKA (reference sequence). CDR3 length: 15 residues. DNA of the CDR3: TGCAGTGTACGTGGAGGACAGGGACAATACAATGAGCAGTTCTTC. This translates into CSVRGGQGQYNEQFF.

The chain recombines TRBV20-1 with TRBJ1-2, with D unresolved. Germline V gene sequence: CDR1 DFQATT, CDR2 SNEGSKA (reference sequence). This CDR3 has 15 amino acids. V was trimmed by 1 base and J by 6 bases, leaving 18 bases between them. The CDR3 coding sequence is TGCAGTGCTAGAGCCTTCTACAGTGCGCAGGATGGCTACACCTTC. Its translation is CSARAFYSAQDGYTF.